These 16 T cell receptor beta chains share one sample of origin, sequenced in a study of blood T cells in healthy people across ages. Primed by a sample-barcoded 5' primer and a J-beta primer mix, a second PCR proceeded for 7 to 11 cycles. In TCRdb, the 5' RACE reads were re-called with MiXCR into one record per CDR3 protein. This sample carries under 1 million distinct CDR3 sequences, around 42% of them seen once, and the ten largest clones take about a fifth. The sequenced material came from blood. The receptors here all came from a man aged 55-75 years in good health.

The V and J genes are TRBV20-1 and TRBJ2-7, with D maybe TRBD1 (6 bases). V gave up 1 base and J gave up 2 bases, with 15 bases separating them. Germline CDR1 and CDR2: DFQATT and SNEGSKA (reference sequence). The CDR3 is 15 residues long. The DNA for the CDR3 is TGCAGTGCTAGAGTCAGGGGACCACTCCCCTACGAGCAGTACTTC. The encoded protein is CSARVRGPLPYEQYF.

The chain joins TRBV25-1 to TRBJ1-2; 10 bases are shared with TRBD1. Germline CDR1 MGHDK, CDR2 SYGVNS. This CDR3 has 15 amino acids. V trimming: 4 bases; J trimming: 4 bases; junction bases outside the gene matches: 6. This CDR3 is CASSGQGASPYGYTF. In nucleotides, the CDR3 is TGTGCCAGCAGTGGACAGGGGGCCAGTCCCTATGGCTACACCTTC.

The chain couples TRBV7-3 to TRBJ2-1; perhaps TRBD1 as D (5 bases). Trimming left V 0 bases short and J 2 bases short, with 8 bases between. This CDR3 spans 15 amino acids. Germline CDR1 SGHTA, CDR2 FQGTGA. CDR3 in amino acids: CASSLTGVAYNEQFF. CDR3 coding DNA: TGTGCCAGCAGCTTAACAGGGGTGGCCTACAATGAGCAGTTCTTC.

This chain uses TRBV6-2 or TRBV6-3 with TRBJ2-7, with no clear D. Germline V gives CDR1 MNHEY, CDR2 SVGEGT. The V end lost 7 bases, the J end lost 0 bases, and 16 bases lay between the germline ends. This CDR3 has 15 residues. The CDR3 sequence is CASNTRTESSYEQYF. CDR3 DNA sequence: TGTGCCAGCAACACAAGGACGGAAAGCTCCTACGAGCAGTACTTC.

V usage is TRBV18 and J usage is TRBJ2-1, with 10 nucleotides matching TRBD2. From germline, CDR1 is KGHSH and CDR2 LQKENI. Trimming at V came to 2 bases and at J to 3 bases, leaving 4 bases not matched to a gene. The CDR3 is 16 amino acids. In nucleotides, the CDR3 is TGTGCCAGCTCACCAAGCGGGGGGGCCCTCTACAATGAGCAGTTCTTC. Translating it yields CASSPSGGALYNEQFF.

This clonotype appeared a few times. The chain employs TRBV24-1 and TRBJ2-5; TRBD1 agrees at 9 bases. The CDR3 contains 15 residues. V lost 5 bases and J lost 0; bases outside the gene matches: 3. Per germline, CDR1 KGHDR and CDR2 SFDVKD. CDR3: CATSVGTGYQETQYF. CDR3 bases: TGTGCCACCAGTGTCGGGACAGGGTACCAAGAGACCCAGTACTTC.

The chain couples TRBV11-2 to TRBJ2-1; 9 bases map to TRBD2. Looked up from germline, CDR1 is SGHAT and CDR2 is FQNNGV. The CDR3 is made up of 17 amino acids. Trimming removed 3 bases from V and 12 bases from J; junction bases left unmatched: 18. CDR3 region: CASSFDGASGVFDTQFF. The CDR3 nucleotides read TGTGCCAGCAGCTTTGACGGTGCTAGCGGGGTATTCGATACGCAGTTCTTC.

CDR3 sequence reads: CATSSLTKASQYF. The CDR3 DNA sequence: TGTGCCACCAGCAGCCTCACAAAGGCGAGCCAGTACTTC. The chain combines TRBV15 with TRBJ2-5, with D hard to call. V dropped 3 bases and J dropped 10 bases, with 15 bases sitting between them. From germline, CDR1 is LNHNV and CDR2 YYDKDF (reference sequence). This CDR3 has 13 amino acids.

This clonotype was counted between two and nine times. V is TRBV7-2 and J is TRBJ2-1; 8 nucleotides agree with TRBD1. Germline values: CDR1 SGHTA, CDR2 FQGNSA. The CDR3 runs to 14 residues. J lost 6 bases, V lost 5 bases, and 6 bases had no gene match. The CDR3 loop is CASSLTGAANEQFF. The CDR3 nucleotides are TGTGCCAGCAGCCTGACAGGGGCGGCCAATGAGCAGTTCTTC.

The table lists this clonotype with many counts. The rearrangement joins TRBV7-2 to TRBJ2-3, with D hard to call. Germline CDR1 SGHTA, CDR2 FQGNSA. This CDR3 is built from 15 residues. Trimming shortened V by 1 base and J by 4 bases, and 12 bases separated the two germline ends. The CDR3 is CASSLVLASPDTQYF. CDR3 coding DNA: TGTGCCAGCAGCTTAGTTTTGGCCAGTCCAGATACGCAGTATTTT. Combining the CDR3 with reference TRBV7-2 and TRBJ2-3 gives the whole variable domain GAGVSQSPSNKVTEKGKDVELRCDPISGHTALYWYRQSLGQGLEFLIYFQGNSAPDKSGLPSDRFSAERTGGSVSTLTIQRTQQEDSAVYLCASSLVLASPDTQYFGPGTRLTVL.

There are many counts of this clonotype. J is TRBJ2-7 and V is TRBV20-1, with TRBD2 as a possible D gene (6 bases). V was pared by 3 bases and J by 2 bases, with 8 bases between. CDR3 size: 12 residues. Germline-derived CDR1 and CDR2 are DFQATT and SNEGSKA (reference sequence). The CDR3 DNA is TGCAGTGCTAGGGGGGGAACCTACGAGCAGTACTTC. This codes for CSARGGTYEQYF.

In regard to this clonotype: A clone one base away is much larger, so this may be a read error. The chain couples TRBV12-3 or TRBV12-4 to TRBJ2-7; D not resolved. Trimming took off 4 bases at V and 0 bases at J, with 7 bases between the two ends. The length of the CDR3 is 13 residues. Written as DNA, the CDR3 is TGTGCCAGCAGTTGGGCGAGCTCCTACGAGCAGTACTTC. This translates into CASSWASSYEQYF.

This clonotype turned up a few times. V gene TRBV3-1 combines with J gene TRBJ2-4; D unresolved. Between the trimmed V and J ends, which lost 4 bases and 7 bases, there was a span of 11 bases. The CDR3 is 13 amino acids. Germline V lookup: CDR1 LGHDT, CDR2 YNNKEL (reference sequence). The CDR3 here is CASSLQGWNIQYF. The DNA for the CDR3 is TGTGCCAGCAGCCTCCAAGGCTGGAACATTCAGTACTTC.

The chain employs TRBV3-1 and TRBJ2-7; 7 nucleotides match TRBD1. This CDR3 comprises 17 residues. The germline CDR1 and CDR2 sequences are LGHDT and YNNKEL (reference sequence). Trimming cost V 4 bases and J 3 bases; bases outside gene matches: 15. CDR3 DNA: TGTGCCAGCAGCCCCATAGCCATCACAACAGGGGACTACGAGCAGTACTTC. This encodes CASSPIAITTGDYEQYF.

CDR3 loop: CASSSSDSGGAETQYF. The CDR3 DNA sequence: TGTGCCAGCAGCTCCTCAGATAGCGGGGGGGCAGAGACCCAGTACTTC. This rearrangement joins TRBV11-2 to TRBJ2-5, with 11 bases that match TRBD2. J gave up 4 bases and V 4 bases, and 8 bases lay outside the gene matches. Germline V lookup: CDR1 SGHAT, CDR2 FQNNGV. The CDR3 has 16 residues.

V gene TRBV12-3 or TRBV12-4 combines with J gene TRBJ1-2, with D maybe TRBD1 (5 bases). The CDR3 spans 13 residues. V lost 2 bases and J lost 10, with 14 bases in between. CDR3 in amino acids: CASSLQGLLYYTF. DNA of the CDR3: TGTGCCAGCAGTTTACAGGGACTCCTCTACTACACCTTC.